These 22 T cell receptor beta chains were all obtained from the same sample, sequenced in a study of tumor-infiltrating lymphocytes in primary liver carcinoma. TCR beta cDNA was reverse-transcribed from 450 to 500 ng of total RNA. The reaction used a constant-region primer and ProtoScript II reverse transcriptase. Libraries of TCR beta came from three nested multiplex PCR rounds with slightly modified ARM-PCR. Researchers ran the first two PCR rounds for roughly 10 cycles each with TRBV1-TRBV30 forward primers and a C-beta reverse primer. TCRdb fed the multiplex PCR reads into MiXCR, producing one record per CDR3 protein. Altogether 30,000 to 40,000 distinct CDR3 sequences are present, under 75% being singletons, with the ten largest covering around 15%. Extraction of RNA together with DNA used roughly 20-32 mg of unsorted bulk tissue. Material for sequencing was liver tumor tissue from sampling region 4. Indicated subset: tumor region T4, right-lateral pole. These receptors were collected from a man aged 35-49 years with primary liver carcinoma and hepatitis B virus infection.

This clonotype came up once. This clone may be a read error of a much larger clone one base away. The rearrangement links TRBV15 to TRBJ2-7, with D possibly TRBD2 on 6 matching bases. The CDR3 contains 14 residues. In germline, CDR1 is LNHNV, CDR2 YYDKDF (reference sequence). This CDR3 reads CATRRVGLNYEQYF. As DNA, the CDR3 is TGTGCCACCAGGAGAGTGGGACTGAACTACGAGCAGTACTTC.

This clonotype has a handful of counts. Just one base apart from a much larger clone, this may be a read error. The CDR3 nucleotides read TGTGCCAGCAGCTCCGGGGGGGGTACGCAGTATTTT. Translated: CASSSGGGTQYF. The V and J genes are TRBV9 and TRBJ2-3; 8 bases are shared with TRBD2. CDR1 and CDR2 from the germline V gene are SGDLS and YYNGEE. The CDR3 is 12 residues long. Trimming at V came to 4 bases and at J to 8 bases, leaving 3 bases not matched to a gene.

This chain uses TRBV20-1 with TRBJ2-1, with D possibly matching TRBD1 (5 bases). The CDR3 length is 12 residues. Germline values: CDR1 DFQATT, CDR2 SNEGSKA (reference sequence). The CDR3: CSKSLRADEQFF. DNA for the CDR3: TGCAGCAAAAGCCTCAGGGCCGATGAGCAGTTCTTC.

This clonotype was detected only a few times. This may come from a read error, since a much larger clone is one base off. The chain uses TRBV19 and TRBJ2-5; D remains unclear. Germline values: CDR1 LNHDA, CDR2 SQIVND (reference sequence). This CDR3 is built from 13 residues. Trimming stripped 3 bases from V and 2 bases from J, with 7 bases between. CDR3 region: CASSIRRQETQYF. DNA of the CDR3: TGTGCCAGTAGTATCAGACGGCAAGAGACCCAGTACTTC. The whole variable domain, filled in from reference TRBV19 and TRBJ2-5, reads DGGITQSPKYLFRKEGQNVTLSCEQNLNHDAMYWYRQDPGQGLRLIYYSQIVNDFQKGDIAEGYSVSREKKESFPLTVTSAQKNPTAFYLCASSIRRQETQYFGPGTRLLVL.

A note on this clonotype: It may be a read error: a sequence one base away is much more abundant. The chain employs TRBV6-4 and TRBJ2-1; 10 bases are shared with TRBD2. The germline gives CDR1 MRHNA, CDR2 SNTAGT. CDR3 size: 14 residues. The CDR3 coding sequence is TGTGCCAGCAGTGACTCAGCGGGAGGGAATGAGCAGTTATTC. Translation: CASSDSAGGNEQLF.

This clonotype is classed as medium-sized (0.01 to 0.1%). The chain employs TRBV6-6 and TRBJ1-2; tentative D call: TRBD1 (5 bases). Germline CDR1 reads MNHNY; CDR2 reads SVGAGI (reference sequence). V was clipped by 6 bases and J by 8 bases, with 16 bases between them. The length of the CDR3 is 13 residues. CDR3 protein: CASSLIGVNGYTF. In DNA, the CDR3 is TGTGCCAGCAGCTTGATAGGGGTGAACGGCTACACCTTC.

This clonotype showed up many times. This chain uses TRBV20-1 with TRBJ2-1; the D gene is possibly TRBD2 (6 bases). CDR1 and CDR2 (germline): DFQATT, SNEGSKA (reference sequence). Trimming removed 6 bases from V and 9 bases from J, with 21 bases in between. The CDR3 has 14 residues. The CDR3 region is CSAMRDLRVGEQFF. The CDR3 DNA sequence: TGCAGTGCCATGCGGGACCTAAGGGTTGGTGAGCAGTTCTTC.

In its sample, this clonotype ranks as medium-sized. J is TRBJ2-1 and V is TRBV6-2 or TRBV6-3; TRBD2 agrees at 13 bases. This CDR3 is 16 amino acids long. Germline V gene sequence: CDR1 MNHEY, CDR2 SVGEGT. J was trimmed by 7 bases and V by 10 bases; bases with no gene match: 13. CDR3 protein: CATFPRTSGSGNEQFF. In DNA form, the CDR3 reads TGTGCCACCTTCCCAAGGACTAGCGGGAGCGGTAATGAGCAGTTCTTC.

The chain joins TRBV11-3 to TRBJ2-1, with D hard to call. The CDR3 extends over 14 amino acids. Germline CDR1 and CDR2: SGHNT and YENEEA. V was shortened by 3 bases and J by 5 bases, with 11 bases between the two germline ends. CDR3 nucleotides: TGTGCCAGCAGCTTTGGTGTTAGCAACAATGAGCAGTTCTTC. Protein sequence: CASSFGVSNNEQFF.

This clonotype came up once. In this CDR3 the conserved last residue, phenylalanine or tryptophan, is missing, so a read error is likely. This chain links TRBV5-5 with TRBJ1-2, with a possible D match to TRBD1 (6 bases). There are 16 residues in the CDR3. V shed 8 bases and J shed 1 base, with 21 bases lying between them. CDR1 and CDR2 from the germline V gene are SGHKS and YYEKEE (reference sequence). The chain's CDR3 is CASSPHPDRINYGYTL. The CDR3, as DNA: TGTGCCAGTAGCCCTCACCCGGACAGAATTAACTATGGCTACACCCTC.

As for this clonotype: A read error may produce the germline difference seen at one junction end. The rearrangement links TRBV4-3 to TRBJ2-3; D may be TRBD2 (5 bases). Per the germline V gene, CDR1 is LGHNA and CDR2 is YSLEER. The CDR3 is 15 residues long. The CDR3 nucleotides read TGTGCCAGCAGCCAAGATCTGGGAGTGGGAGATACGCAGTATTTT. This sequence encodes CASSQDLGVGDTQYF.

With respect to this clonotype: The conserved closing phenylalanine or tryptophan is absent in this CDR3, likely reflecting a read error. The genes are TRBV29-1 and TRBJ2-5; D is possibly TRBD2 (5 bases). CDR1 and CDR2 from the germline V gene are SQVTM and ANQGSEA. The CDR3 is 15 amino acids. The DNA of the CDR3 is TGCAGCGTTGAATCCGCGGCGGGTAGATCGGAGACTCAGTACAGC. Protein: CSVESAAGRSETQYS.

A remark on this clonotype: An end of the junction does not agree with germline; a read error may underlie this. The chain combines TRBV29-1 with TRBJ2-5, with TRBD2 as a possible D gene (7 bases). The CDR3 is made up of 15 amino acids. Germline V gene data show CDR1 as SQVTM and CDR2 as ANQGSEA. The CDR3 DNA reads TGCAGCATTCGGACTAGGGGGAGTTGGGCAGAGACCCATTACTTC. Translation gives CSIRTRGSWAETHYF.

A few counts support this clonotype. In this CDR3 the conserved last residue, phenylalanine or tryptophan, is missing, so a read error is likely. Because the CDR3's place on the DNA is in doubt, the DNA is left out and the CDR3 is given as listed by TCRdb. The chain joins TRBV12-3 or TRBV12-4 to TRBJ1-4. The length of the CDR3 is 13 amino acids, counting both ends. The CDR3 protein is CASSLSGLEKLYS.

This clonotype was seen only a few times. It may be a read error: a sequence one base away is much more abundant. The chain has TRBV18 and TRBJ1-5, with 7 positions matching TRBD1. This CDR3 has 13 amino acids. Germline-derived CDR1 and CDR2 are KGHSH and LQKENI. Unmatched junction bases numbered 5, after V lost 8 bases and J lost 4 bases. CDR3 nucleotide sequence: TGTGCCAGCGAGGGACAGATTAATCAGCCCCAGCATTTT. Translating it yields CASEGQINQPQHF.

As to this clonotype: Here the CDR3 omits its conserved ending phenylalanine or tryptophan, so a read error is the likely source. It is unclear where the CDR3 begins or ends on the DNA, so no DNA is shown, and the CDR3 is as TCRdb lists it. This chain joins TRBV4-2 and TRBJ2-7. The germline V gene encodes CDR1 LGHNA and CDR2 YNFKEQ. Termini included, the CDR3 measures 15 amino acids. Here the CDR3 reads CASSQDKGSGYERYS.

Concerning this clonotype: The missing conserved phenylalanine or tryptophan at the end of this CDR3 makes a read error likely. The chain is built from TRBV11-1 and TRBJ2-7; D may match TRBD1 or TRBD2 (5 bases each). Germline CDR1 reads SGHAT; CDR2 reads FQDESV (reference sequence). The CDR3 consists of 15 residues. The CDR3 is CAISSSRGSSYEQYS. The CDR3 region has the DNA TGTGCCATCAGCTCATCCCGGGGCTCCTCCTACGAGCAGTACTCC.

This clonotype was recorded a few times. J is TRBJ2-3 and V is TRBV11-2; D gene unclear. Germline V lookup: CDR1 SGHAT, CDR2 FQNNGV. Trimming cost V 5 bases and J 7 bases, with 13 bases left between them. The CDR3 has 13 amino acids. The CDR3 DNA follows: TGTGCCAGCAGCCCCCCCCGGGCATATACGCAGTATTTT. This codes for CASSPPRAYTQYF.

Comments on this clonotype: The junction shows a germline mismatch at one end, possibly a read error. The rearrangement links TRBV4-1 to TRBJ2-6; the match to TRBD1 covers 10 bases. Germline CDR1 MGHRA, CDR2 YSYEKL. This CDR3 spans 17 amino acids. The CDR3 region is CASSQEGQGSEANVLSF. CDR3 nucleotide sequence: TGCGCCAGCAGTCAAGAGGGACAGGGGTCTGAGGCCAACGTCCTGAGTTTC.

A few counts support this clonotype. This chain links TRBV12-3 or TRBV12-4 with TRBJ2-7; D is possibly TRBD2 (5 bases). The CDR3 is 11 amino acids. V gave up 9 bases and J gave up 6 bases, with 12 bases separating them. The CDR3 spells CARSRGSEQYF. In DNA form, the CDR3 reads TGTGCCAGGAGCCGGGGTTCCGAGCAGTACTTC.

This clonotype has just one count. A much bigger clone sits one base away, suggesting this may be a read error. The V gene is TRBV9, the J gene TRBJ1-1, with D uncertain. This CDR3 has 14 residues. Germline lookup yields CDR1 SGDLS and CDR2 YYNGEE. The CDR3 DNA reads TGTGCCAGCAGCGTAAGGGATCTGAACACTGGAGCTTTCTTT. As protein: CASSVRDLNTGAFF.

A remark on this clonotype: The junction differs from germline at one of its ends, possibly a read error. The rearrangement links TRBV4-3 to TRBJ2-1; D is perhaps TRBD2 (6 bases). CDR1 and CDR2 from the germline V gene are LGHNA and YSLEER. CDR3 length: 15 amino acids. For the CDR3, the DNA is TGCGCCAGCAGCCTGGGAGGCGCGGTAAGGTCGGAGCAATTCTTC. It specifies CASSLGGAVRSEQFF.